This TCR beta chain was obtained from a study of CD8 T cells in ankylosing spondylitis. This clonotype showed up many times. Its cognate antigen is unknown. Study findings and constraints: Significant enrichment of disease-linked clones was reported in matched ankylosing spondylitis synovial fluid. Researchers report that disease-linked clones proved CD8+ and relatively rare in peripheral blood. In ankylosing spondylitis blood, a motif of seven or eight highly homologous TCR beta variants appeared characteristic.

TCRdb re-called the 5' RACE reads through MiXCR, storing one row per CDR3 protein. Among approximately 140,000 distinct CDR3 sequences listed, 7% to 10% were seen once. There are 14 residues in the CDR3. Trimming pared 4 bases from V and 4 bases from J, leaving 13 bases between. Germline V gene data show CDR1 as MNHNS and CDR2 as SASEGT. The TCR sequence derives from a male donor with ankylosing spondylitis or in good health (not recorded which). The chain couples TRBV6-1 to TRBJ1-1, with a tentative D call TRBD1 (5 bases). The sequenced sample was blood, either unsorted or a sorted T cell fraction (not recorded which). CDR3 in DNA: TGTGCCAGCAGTGGCAGTACAGGTTCCACTGAAGCTTTCTTT. Translated: CASSGSTGSTEAFF.